Listed here is a single TCR beta chain. The antigen is unknown. The sample is drawn from a study of cytomegalovirus exposure and HLA in healthy donors. With 60 Vbeta and 13 Jbeta primers, the PCR was carried out. Method: immunoSEQ multiplex PCR; TCRdb's copy keeps in-frame clones and lacks some. The sample includes around 150,000 clones, roughly two thirds seen only once; the top ten take approximately 15%. Points from the study as a whole: Within an earlier analysis, most TCR beta V segments proved productive either about 87% or about 30% of the time.

Trimming removed 2 bases at V and 2 bases at J, with 8 bases between. This CDR3 contains 14 residues. Germline V lookup: CDR1 MNHEY, CDR2 SVGAGI. V and J are TRBV6-5 and TRBJ2-3, with D maybe TRBD1 (5 bases). The sample comprised PBMCs. This receptor was obtained from a human donor in good health. CDR3 in amino acids: CASSYGAFTDTQYF. In nucleotides, the CDR3 is TGTGCCAGCAGTTACGGGGCCTTCACAGATACGCAGTATTTT.